One sample yielded the 21 T cell receptor beta chains listed below, sequenced in a study of a mutant IDH1 vaccine in newly diagnosed glioma. No antigen is known for these receptors. Time point reported: week 11, during vaccination. Every vaccine dose comprised 300 ug of mutant IDH1 20-mer peptide plus topical imiquimod. Sequencing used immunoSEQ multiplex PCR; TCRdb keeps in-frame clones, though not all of them. The top ten hold 5.5% of the sample, which has some 130,000 clones, just under 80% seen once. The sample consisted of PBMCs, taken from a glioma patient whose treatment included an IDH1 peptide vaccine. The receptors were sampled from a man aged 40-49 years with glioma.

This chain links TRBV2 with TRBJ1-1; D gene uncertain. Trimming stripped 6 bases from V and 11 bases from J, with 16 bases between. There are 12 residues in the CDR3. Germline CDR1 and CDR2: SNHLY and FYNNEI. In DNA, the CDR3 is TGTGCCAGCAGGGAACAAACAGTAGGGGCTTTCTTT. Amino acid sequence: CASREQTVGAFF.

CDR3 nucleotide sequence: TGTGCCAGCAGTTTTACTGATGAGCAGTACTTC. Its protein product is CASSFTDEQYF. This chain joins TRBV2 and TRBJ2-7; D unclear. Between the trimmed V and J ends, which lost 5 bases and 7 bases, there was a span of 9 bases. Germline CDR1 and CDR2: SNHLY and FYNNEI. The CDR3 is made up of 11 amino acids.

The V gene is TRBV30, the J gene TRBJ2-3; D not resolved. Germline-derived CDR1 and CDR2 are GTSNPN and SVGIG (reference sequence). V gave up 1 base and J gave up 5 bases, with 4 bases separating them. The CDR3 loop spans 11 amino acids. CDR3 nucleotide sequence: TGTGCCTGGAGTGAGCGAGATACGCAGTATTTT. As protein: CAWSERDTQYF.

This rearrangement joins TRBV4-1 to TRBJ1-1; TRBD1 matches 7 bases. V lost 1 base to trimming and J lost 3 bases; unmatched junction nucleotides: 2. There are 14 residues in the CDR3. Germline-derived CDR1 and CDR2 are MGHRA and YSYEKL. CDR3 coding DNA: TGCGCCAGCAGCCAAGGACAGGGCTACACTGAAGCTTTCTTT. It codes for CASSQGQGYTEAFF.

The rearrangement joins TRBV30 to TRBJ2-1, with 8 bases lining up with TRBD2. V was clipped by 2 bases and J by 4 bases; unmatched bases: 7. Germline CDR1 and CDR2: GTSNPN and SVGIG (reference sequence). The CDR3 has 15 amino acids. The CDR3 DNA reads TGTGCCTGGAGTCTTGACGGGGGGGCATACAATGAGCAGTTCTTC. Protein: CAWSLDGGAYNEQFF.

CDR3: CASSLPDRGGGNTIYF. In nucleotides, the CDR3 is TGTGCCAGCAGCTTACCGGACAGGGGGGGTGGAAACACCATATATTTT. The chain combines TRBV7-9 with TRBJ1-3; 10 nucleotides match TRBD1. The CDR3 loop spans 16 amino acids. V lost 2 bases, J lost 3 bases, and 4 bases stayed unmatched. The germline CDR1 and CDR2 sequences are SEHNR and FQNEAQ (reference sequence).

This chain uses TRBV28 with TRBJ2-7; D is possibly TRBD1 (6 bases). Trimming removed 7 bases at V and 3 bases at J, with 16 bases between. This CDR3 is built from 14 residues. From germline, CDR1 is MDHEN and CDR2 SYDVKM. This CDR3 is CASTPRTAFYEQYF. CDR3 nucleotides: TGTGCCAGCACCCCTCGGACAGCCTTCTACGAGCAGTACTTC.

The chain's CDR3 is CAWSVSETGIWDEQFF. For the CDR3, the DNA is TGTGCCTGGAGTGTATCCGAGACAGGGATTTGGGATGAGCAGTTCTTC. This chain connects TRBV30 to TRBJ2-1; 7 bases map to TRBD1. CDR1 is GTSNPN, CDR2 SVGIG, per germline (reference sequence). CDR3 length equals 16 residues. The trim removed 0 bases at V and 8 bases at J, leaving 13 bases unmatched.

There are a few counts of this clone. The chain carries TRBV2 and TRBJ2-1; perhaps TRBD2 as D (6 bases). This CDR3 comprises 14 residues. Germline V gene data show CDR1 as SNHLY and CDR2 as FYNNEI. V was pared by 2 bases and J by 8 bases, with 13 bases between. Written as DNA, the CDR3 is TGTGCCAGCAGTGAATCTCCCGGGAGCGATGAGCAGTTCTTC. Protein: CASSESPGSDEQFF.

The rearrangement joins TRBV19 to TRBJ2-5; no definite D call. The ends were cut back, 5 bases at V and 0 bases at J, with 19 bases in the middle. This CDR3 is built from 17 residues. Germline-derived CDR1 and CDR2 are LNHDA and SQIVND (reference sequence). CDR3 in DNA: TGTGCCAGTAGTGCTCGCACCCTGGACCCAGACCAAGAGACCCAGTACTTC. Encoded protein: CASSARTLDPDQETQYF. The full variable domain, completed using reference TRBV19 and TRBJ2-5, is DGGITQSPKYLFRKEGQNVTLSCEQNLNHDAMYWYRQDPGQGLRLIYYSQIVNDFQKGDIAEGYSVSREKKESFPLTVTSAQKNPTAFYLCASSARTLDPDQETQYFGPGTRLLVL.

CDR3: CASSLWQGQETQYF. The CDR3 nucleotides are TGTGCCAGCAGCTTATGGCAGGGGCAAGAGACCCAGTACTTC. The chain carries TRBV7-2 and TRBJ2-5, with D perhaps matching TRBD1 (6 bases). V was shortened by 2 bases and J by 2 bases, with 9 bases between the two germline ends. CDR3 size: 14 residues. Germline V gene sequence: CDR1 SGHTA, CDR2 FQGNSA.

This rearrangement joins TRBV28 to TRBJ1-5; 8 positions match TRBD1. The V gene end was trimmed by 6 bases and the J gene end by 6 bases; junction bases not matched to a gene: 10. The CDR3 sequence is 15 residues long. CDR1 MDHEN and CDR2 SYDVKM come from the germline V gene. CDR3: CASSWDRRTAQPQHF. CDR3 in DNA: TGTGCCAGCAGCTGGGACAGGCGAACGGCTCAGCCCCAGCATTTT. Complete variable domain (other parts from reference TRBV28 and TRBJ1-5): DVKVTQSSRYLVKRTGEKVFLECVQDMDHENMFWYRQDPGLGLRLIYFSYDVKMKEKGDIPEGYSVSREKKERFSLILESASTNQTSMYLCASSWDRRTAQPQHFGDGTRLSIL.

The gene calls are TRBV6-1 and TRBJ1-1; no firm D call. Germline V gene data show CDR1 as MNHNS and CDR2 as SASEGT. Trimming pared 7 bases from V and 0 bases from J, leaving 9 bases between. The CDR3 extends over 13 amino acids. For the CDR3, the DNA is TGTGCCAGCAATCCGGGGATGAACACTGAAGCTTTCTTT. Its translation is CASNPGMNTEAFF.

The V gene is TRBV6-6, the J gene TRBJ1-4, with D uncertain. Trimming took 5 bases from V and 8 from J, leaving 15 bases between them. Per germline, CDR1 MNHNY and CDR2 SVGAGI (reference sequence). The CDR3 covers 14 residues. Written as DNA, the CDR3 is TGTGCCAGCAGTCACAGCAACCTGCGGGAAAAACTGTTTTTT. It encodes CASSHSNLREKLFF.

This chain connects TRBV7-2 to TRBJ2-7, with 9 bases that match TRBD2. The CDR3 has 14 amino acids. J lost 3 bases, V lost 4 bases, and 4 bases had no gene match. Germline values: CDR1 SGHTA, CDR2 FQGNSA. The CDR3 nucleotides read TGTGCCAGCAGCTATGGACTAGCGAGCTACGAGCAGTACTTC. It is translated as CASSYGLASYEQYF.

The chain carries TRBV19 and TRBJ2-7; D perhaps matches TRBD1 (5 bases). CDR3 size: 17 residues. Germline V gives CDR1 LNHDA, CDR2 SQIVND (reference sequence). The germline V and J ends were trimmed by 2 bases and 2 bases, with 19 bases remaining between them. The CDR3 protein is CASSIISVAGPPYEQYF. The CDR3 DNA reads as TGTGCCAGTAGTATAATCAGCGTGGCAGGGCCGCCCTACGAGCAGTACTTC.

This clone has ten or more counts. The chain employs TRBV7-9 and TRBJ1-4, with D unresolved. V lost 4 bases to trimming and J lost 8 bases, with 11 bases between them. Per the germline V gene, CDR1 is SEHNR and CDR2 is FQNEAQ (reference sequence). The CDR3 runs 13 residues. This chain's CDR3 is CASSSGRREKLFF. The CDR3 nucleotides are TGTGCCAGCAGCTCCGGCAGGCGCGAAAAACTGTTTTTT. Full variable domain (remainder filled in from reference TRBV7-9 and TRBJ1-4): DTGVSQNPRHKITKRGQNVTFRCDPISEHNRLYWYRQTLGQGPEFLTYFQNEAQLEKSRLLSDRFSAERPKGSFSTLEIQRTEQGDSAMYLCASSSGRREKLFFGSGTQLSVL.

This clone was counted a single time. The J gene is TRBJ1-2, the V gene TRBV28, with TRBD1 as a possible D gene (6 bases). Per the germline V gene, CDR1 is MDHEN and CDR2 is SYDVKM. CDR3 length: 13 residues. Trimming took 6 bases from V and 4 from J, leaving 12 bases between them. The CDR3 nucleotides are TGTGCCAGCAGAGAAGGACAGAGCTATGGCTACACCTTC. Translation gives CASREGQSYGYTF.

Ten or more counts support this clone. Germline is not matched at one junction end, which may reflect a read error. The sample contains more than one DNA sequence encoding this CDR3. V is TRBV2 and J is TRBJ2-7; perhaps TRBD1 as D (5 bases). The CDR3 is 13 amino acids. Germline assignment: CDR1 SNHLY and CDR2 FYNNEI. The CDR3 DNA is TGTGCCAGCAGCGAAGGACACTCCTACGAGCAGTACTTC. Translating gives CASSEGHSYEQYF.

V and J are TRBV6-5 and TRBJ1-2; 9 bases are shared with TRBD1. With 4 bases clipped from V and 8 bases from J, the junction kept 8 bases outside the gene matches. CDR1 and CDR2 (germline): MNHEY, SVGAGI. There are 14 residues in the CDR3. The CDR3 region has the DNA TGTGCCAGCAGTTCGACAGGGGGTAAGAGCGGCTACACCTTC. As protein: CASSSTGGKSGYTF.

A word on this clone: The sample carries other DNA sequences with the same CDR3. The chain is built from TRBV9 and TRBJ2-7, with 7 bases identical to TRBD2. CDR1 and CDR2 (germline): SGDLS, YYNGEE. The length of the CDR3 is 14 residues. Trimming took 0 bases from V and 3 from J; bases not matched to a gene: 3. The CDR3 nucleotides are TGTGCCAGCAGCGTAGCTACGGGGGGCTACGAGCAGTACTTC. Residues: CASSVATGGYEQYF.